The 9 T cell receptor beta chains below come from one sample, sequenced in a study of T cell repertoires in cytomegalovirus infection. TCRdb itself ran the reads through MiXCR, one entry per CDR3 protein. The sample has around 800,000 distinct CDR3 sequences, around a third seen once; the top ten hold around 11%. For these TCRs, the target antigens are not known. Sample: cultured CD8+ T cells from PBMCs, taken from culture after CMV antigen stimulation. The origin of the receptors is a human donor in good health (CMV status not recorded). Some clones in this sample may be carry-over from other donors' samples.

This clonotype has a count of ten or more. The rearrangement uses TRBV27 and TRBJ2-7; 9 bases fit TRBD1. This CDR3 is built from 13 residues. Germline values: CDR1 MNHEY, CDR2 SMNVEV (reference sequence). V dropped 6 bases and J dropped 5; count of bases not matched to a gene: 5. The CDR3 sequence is CASSRGTGNEQYV. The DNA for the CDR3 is TGTGCCAGCAGCCGCGGGACAGGGAACGAGCAGTACGTC.

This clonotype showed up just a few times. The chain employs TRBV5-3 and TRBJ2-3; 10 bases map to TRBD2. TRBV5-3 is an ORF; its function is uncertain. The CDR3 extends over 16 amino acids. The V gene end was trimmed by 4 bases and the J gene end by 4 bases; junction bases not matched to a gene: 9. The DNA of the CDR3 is TGTGCCAGAAGCCGCGACAGCGGGGGGGCGGCAGATACGCAGTATTTT. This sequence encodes CARSRDSGGAADTQYF.

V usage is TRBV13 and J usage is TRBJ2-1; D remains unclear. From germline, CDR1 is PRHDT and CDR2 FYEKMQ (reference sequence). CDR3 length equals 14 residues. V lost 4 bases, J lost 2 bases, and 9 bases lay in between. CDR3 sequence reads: CASSSTFTYNEQFF. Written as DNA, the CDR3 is TGTGCCAGCAGCTCGACTTTCACCTACAATGAGCAGTTCTTC.

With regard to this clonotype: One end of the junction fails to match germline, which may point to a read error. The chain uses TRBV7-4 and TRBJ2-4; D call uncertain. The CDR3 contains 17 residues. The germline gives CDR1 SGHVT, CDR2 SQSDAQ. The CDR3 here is CASTTSGSSLAKDIQYF. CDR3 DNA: TGCGCCAGCACCACGTCTGGGTCAAGCTTAGCCAAAGACATTCAGTACTTC. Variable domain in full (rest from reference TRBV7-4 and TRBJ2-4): GAGVSQSPRYKVAKRGRDVALRCDSISGHVTLYWYRQTLGQGSEVLTYSQSDAQRDKSGRPSGRFSAERPERSVSTLKIQRTEQGDSAVYLCASTTSGSSLAKDIQYFGAGTRLSVL.

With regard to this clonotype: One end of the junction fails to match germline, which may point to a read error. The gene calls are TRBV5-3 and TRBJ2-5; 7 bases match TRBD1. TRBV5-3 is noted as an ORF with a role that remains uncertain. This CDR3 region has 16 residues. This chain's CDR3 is CASSSAFDRAQETQYF. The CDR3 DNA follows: TGTGCCAGCAGCTCTGCTTTCGACAGGGCCCAAGAGACCCAGTACTTC.

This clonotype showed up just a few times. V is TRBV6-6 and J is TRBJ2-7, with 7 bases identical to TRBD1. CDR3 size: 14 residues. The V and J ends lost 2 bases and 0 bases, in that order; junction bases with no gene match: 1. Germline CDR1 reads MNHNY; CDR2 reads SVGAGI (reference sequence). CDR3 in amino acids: CASSYRTGSYEQYF. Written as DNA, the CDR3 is TGTGCCAGCAGTTACCGGACAGGCTCCTACGAGCAGTACTTC.

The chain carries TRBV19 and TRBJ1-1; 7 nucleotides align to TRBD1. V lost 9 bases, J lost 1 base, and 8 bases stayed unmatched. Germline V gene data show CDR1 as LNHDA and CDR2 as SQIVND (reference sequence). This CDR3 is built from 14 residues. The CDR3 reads CASNVQGRNTEAFF. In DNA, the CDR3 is TGTGCCAGCAACGTACAGGGGAGGAACACTGAAGCTTTCTTT.

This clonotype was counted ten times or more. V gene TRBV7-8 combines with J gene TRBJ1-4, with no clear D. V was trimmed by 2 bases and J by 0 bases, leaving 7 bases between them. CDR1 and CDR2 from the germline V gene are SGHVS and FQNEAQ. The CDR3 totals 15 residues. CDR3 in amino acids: CASSLPGATNEKLFF. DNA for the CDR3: TGTGCCAGCAGCTTACCAGGTGCAACTAATGAAAAACTGTTTTTT.

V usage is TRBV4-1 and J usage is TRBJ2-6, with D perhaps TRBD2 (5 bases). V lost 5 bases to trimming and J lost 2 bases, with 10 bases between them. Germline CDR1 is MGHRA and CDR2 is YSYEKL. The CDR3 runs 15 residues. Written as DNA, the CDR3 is TGCGCCAGCAGCACCTCCGGGGCTGGGGCCAACGTCCTGACTTTC. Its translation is CASSTSGAGANVLTF.